These 22 T cell receptor beta chains originate from one sample sequenced in a study of cytomegalovirus exposure and HLA in healthy donors. In the PCR, 60 Vbeta and 13 Jbeta primers were used. Generated by immunoSEQ multiplex PCR, the TCRdb table keeps only in-frame clones and is missing some. The repertoire holds 200,000 or so clones, with under 90% as singletons. Input material: PBMCs. These receptors were obtained from a boy aged 2 to 10 in good health and CMV-seronegative.

The J gene is TRBJ1-5, the V gene TRBV7-2, with 9 bases fitting TRBD1. CDR1 is SGHTA, CDR2 FQGNSA, per germline. J was trimmed by 5 bases and V by 1 base; bases with no gene match: 0. The CDR3 has 14 amino acids. The CDR3 region is CASSLGQGDQPQHF. CDR3 DNA: TGTGCCAGCAGCTTAGGACAGGGGGATCAGCCCCAGCATTTT. The full variable domain, its missing parts supplied by reference TRBV7-2 and TRBJ1-5, is GAGVSQSPSNKVTEKGKDVELRCDPISGHTALYWYRQSLGQGLEFLIYFQGNSAPDKSGLPSDRFSAERTGGSVSTLTIQRTQQEDSAVYLCASSLGQGDQPQHFGDGTRLSIL.

This chain connects TRBV27 to TRBJ2-5; tentatively, D is TRBD1 (7 bases). The germline V and J ends were trimmed by 8 bases and 0 bases, with 10 bases remaining between them. This CDR3 spans 13 amino acids. Germline lookup yields CDR1 MNHEY and CDR2 SMNVEV (reference sequence). Here the CDR3 DNA reads TGTGCCAGCGGAGGGACAGACCAAGAGACCCAGTACTTC. Amino acids: CASGGTDQETQYF.

The chain uses TRBV4-3 and TRBJ1-2; D is undetermined. Germline assignment: CDR1 LGHNA and CDR2 YSLEER. Trimming left V 1 base short and J 10 bases short, with 13 bases between. The CDR3 covers 13 residues. This CDR3 reads CASSQVLRGAYTF. The CDR3 bases are TGCGCCAGCAGCCAAGTCCTACGAGGAGCCTACACCTTC.

In its sample, this clone was seen a few times. V usage is TRBV4-2 and J usage is TRBJ2-1; 8 nucleotides match TRBD2. The CDR3 runs to 18 residues. CDR1 is LGHNA, CDR2 YNFKEQ, per germline. The ends lost 1 base at V and 5 bases at J; junction bases unmatched: 13. CDR3 sequence (DNA): TGTGCCAGCAGCCAAGGAGGGGGACGGGGGGGCGTGCACAATGAGCAGTTCTTC. Translation gives CASSQGGGRGGVHNEQFF.

CDR3 region: CASSFLGGGYTF. DNA for the CDR3: TGTGCCAGCAGTTTCCTCGGGGGAGGCTACACCTTC. V gene TRBV28 combines with J gene TRBJ1-2; D is perhaps TRBD1 (5 bases). The germline V gene encodes CDR1 MDHEN and CDR2 SYDVKM. Trimming shortened V by 3 bases and J by 8 bases, and 10 bases separated the two germline ends. CDR3 size: 12 residues.

This clone was recorded a few times. The chain employs TRBV4-3 and TRBJ1-2; possibly TRBD1 for D (5 bases). V was trimmed by 1 base and J by 6 bases, leaving 12 bases between them. In germline, CDR1 is LGHNA, CDR2 YSLEER. This CDR3 region has 14 residues. As DNA, the CDR3 is TGCGCCAGCAGCCAAGTGGCAGGGTCAGATGGCTACACCTTC. The encoded protein is CASSQVAGSDGYTF.

The J gene is TRBJ2-1, the V gene TRBV5-4; 10 bases agree with TRBD2. CDR1 SGHNT and CDR2 YYREEE come from the germline V gene (reference sequence). This CDR3 spans 16 amino acids. With 4 bases clipped from V and 4 bases from J, the junction kept 8 bases outside the gene matches. As DNA, the CDR3 is TGTGCCAGCAGCGTAAAAAGCGGGGGGGGTTACAATGAGCAGTTCTTC. Translated, it gives CASSVKSGGGYNEQFF.

The V and J genes are TRBV7-8 and TRBJ2-7; no clear D. The germline CDR1 and CDR2 sequences are SGHVS and FQNEAQ. This CDR3 has 12 amino acids. V lost 4 bases and J 0 bases, leaving 4 bases between the germline ends. Here the CDR3 DNA reads TGTGCCAGCAGCTGGAGCTCCTACGAGCAGTACTTC. The encoded protein is CASSWSSYEQYF.

The chain carries TRBV5-6 and TRBJ1-2; TRBD1 matches 7 bases. Unmatched junction bases numbered 7, after V lost 5 bases and J lost 0 bases. This CDR3 is built from 15 residues. The germline CDR1 and CDR2 sequences are SGHDT and YYEEEE. The CDR3 sequence: CASSWGTAANYGYTF. The CDR3 DNA sequence: TGTGCCAGCAGTTGGGGGACAGCCGCTAACTATGGCTACACCTTC.

The rearrangement links TRBV5-4 to TRBJ2-7; 9 bases agree with TRBD1. The germline V gene has CDR1 SGHNT and CDR2 YYREEE (reference sequence). The CDR3 contains 16 residues. The trim removed 4 bases at V and 4 bases at J, leaving 12 bases unmatched. As DNA, the CDR3 is TGTGCCAGCAGCACCCCCCGGACAGGGGACCGGTACGAGCAGTACTTC. Its protein product is CASSTPRTGDRYEQYF.

The rearrangement links TRBV5-5 to TRBJ2-3, with 7 nucleotides matching TRBD2. In germline, CDR1 is SGHKS, CDR2 YYEKEE (reference sequence). V lost 4 bases to trimming and J lost 8 bases; unmatched junction nucleotides: 19. The CDR3 is 17 residues long. This chain's CDR3 is CASSEEGSSGAPGTQYF. CDR3 bases: TGTGCCAGCAGCGAGGAGGGTTCGAGCGGGGCCCCAGGTACGCAGTATTTT.

This chain connects TRBV27 to TRBJ2-3; unclear D gene. The V gene's germline CDR1 is MNHEY and CDR2 SMNVEV (reference sequence). Trimming pared 0 bases from V and 2 bases from J, leaving 3 bases between. CDR3 length: 13 residues. In nucleotides, the CDR3 is TGTGCCAGCAGTTTATCGGCCACAGATACGCAGTATTTT. Protein: CASSLSATDTQYF.

The chain has TRBV5-1 and TRBJ2-2; 8 bases map to TRBD2. With V trimmed by 2 bases and J by 1 base, 4 bases remained unmatched. CDR1 SGHRS and CDR2 YFSETQ come from the germline V gene. CDR3 length equals 16 residues. The CDR3 coding sequence is TGCGCCAGCAGCTTTGTTCTAGCGGGGAACACCGGGGAGCTGTTTTTT. It yields the protein CASSFVLAGNTGELFF.

This chain uses TRBV19 with TRBJ1-4; D is undetermined. V gave up 2 bases and J gave up 0 bases, with 10 bases separating them. Germline loops: CDR1 LNHDA, CDR2 SQIVND (reference sequence). The CDR3 is 16 residues long. CDR3 sequence (DNA): TGTGCCAGTAGTATACGGGGATCTGCAACTAATGAAAAACTGTTTTTT. Translation gives CASSIRGSATNEKLFF.

The V call is TRBV7-9, the J call TRBJ1-4; the match to TRBD1 covers 7 bases. Germline V lookup: CDR1 SEHNR, CDR2 FQNEAQ (reference sequence). This CDR3 has 17 amino acids. The trim removed 5 bases at V and 0 bases at J, leaving 9 bases unmatched. The DNA for the CDR3 is TGTGCCAGCAGCCCCAGGGACAGCCCCGCAACTAATGAAAAACTGTTTTTT. Its protein is CASSPRDSPATNEKLFF.

This chain's CDR3 is CAISESLDRGYYGYTF. The CDR3 nucleotides are TGTGCCATCAGTGAGTCGTTGGACAGGGGTTACTATGGCTACACCTTC. The V and J genes are TRBV10-3 and TRBJ1-2; 9 bases match TRBD1. The length of the CDR3 is 16 residues. The ends lost 0 bases at V and 3 bases at J; junction bases unmatched: 5. The germline gives CDR1 ENHRY, CDR2 SYGVKD.

V gene TRBV29-1 combines with J gene TRBJ2-3; D remains ambiguous. CDR3 size: 11 residues. With 4 bases removed from V and 7 bases from J, the gap between germline ends came to 9 bases. From germline, CDR1 is SQVTM and CDR2 ANQGSEA. The CDR3 bases are TGCAGCGTTGTAGCCGCAAATACGCAGTATTTT. It specifies CSVVAANTQYF.

The chain is built from TRBV21-1 and TRBJ2-7; the table gives TRBD1 as D, unverified against the DNA. TRBV21-1 is noted as a pseudogene. This CDR3 is built from 12 residues. CDR3 in DNA: TGTGCCAGCAGGGGACAGGGGGAAGAGCAGTACTTC. Its protein product is CASRGQGEEQYF.

The chain uses TRBV19 and TRBJ1-5, with D unclear. V was pared by 5 bases and J by 3 bases, with 8 bases between. In germline, CDR1 is LNHDA, CDR2 SQIVND (reference sequence). CDR3 length: 13 residues. CDR3: CASSVRDNQPQHF. As DNA, the CDR3 is TGTGCCAGTAGTGTGCGAGACAATCAGCCCCAGCATTTT.

The V gene is TRBV4-3, the J gene TRBJ1-5, with D tentatively TRBD1 (5 bases). From germline, CDR1 is LGHNA and CDR2 YSLEER. V lost 4 bases, J lost 6 bases, and 16 bases lay in between. This CDR3 comprises 15 residues. CDR3 nucleotides: TGCGCCAGCAGCCGGATGTTCAGGGAGGGTCAGCCCCAGCATTTT. Translation gives CASSRMFREGQPQHF.

The genes are TRBV2 and TRBJ1-5, with 7 nucleotides matching TRBD1. CDR1 is SNHLY, CDR2 FYNNEI, per germline. J was trimmed by 1 base and V by 4 bases; bases with no gene match: 10. CDR3 length: 17 amino acids. The CDR3 DNA reads as TGTGCCAGCAGTGGGGACAGAGGGTTTATGAGCAATCAGCCCCAGCATTTT. Its translation: CASSGDRGFMSNQPQHF.

This chain uses TRBV15 with TRBJ1-1; no clear D gene. There are 13 residues in the CDR3. The V end lost 4 bases, the J end lost 1 base, and 7 bases lay between the germline ends. Germline V gene data show CDR1 as LNHNV and CDR2 as YYDKDF (reference sequence). CDR3 residues: CATSTRKNTEAFF. The CDR3 DNA reads as TGTGCCACCAGCACCAGAAAGAACACTGAAGCTTTCTTT.